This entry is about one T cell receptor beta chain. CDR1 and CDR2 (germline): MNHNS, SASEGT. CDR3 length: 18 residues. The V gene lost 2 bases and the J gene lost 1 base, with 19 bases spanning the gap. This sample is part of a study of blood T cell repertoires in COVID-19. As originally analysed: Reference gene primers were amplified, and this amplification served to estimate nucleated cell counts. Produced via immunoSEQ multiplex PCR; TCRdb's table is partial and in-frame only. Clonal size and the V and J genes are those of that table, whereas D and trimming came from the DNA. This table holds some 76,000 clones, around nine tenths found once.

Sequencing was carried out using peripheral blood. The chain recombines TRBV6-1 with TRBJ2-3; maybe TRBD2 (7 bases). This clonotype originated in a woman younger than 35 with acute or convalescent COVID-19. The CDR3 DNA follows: TGTGCCAGCAGTGAATTTGGGTTTGGCGGGGGCCGCACAGATACGCAGTATTTT. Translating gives CASSEFGFGGGRTDTQYF.